The rows below give T cell receptor beta chains drawn from one sample of a study of OX40 agonist ivuxolimab in advanced cancers. Assay used: immunoSEQ multiplex PCR; TCRdb lists only in-frame clones, some missing. Of some 76,000 clones in the sample, approximately 80% were seen once. The sequencing used CD4+ or CD8+ T cells sorted from blood, collected in a trial of the OX40 agonist ivuxolimab. The receptors originated from an adult with an advanced solid tumor such as melanoma, head and neck, liver or kidney cancer. Each CDR3 is given without its conserved first and last residue.

j_gene | v_gene | CDR3aa
TRBJ1-4 | TRBV28 | ASSSRGAGNEKLF
TRBJ2-4 | TRBV4-3 | ASSQYGTGENIQY
TRBJ2-5 | TRBV27 | ASSLVRQETQY
TRBJ2-7 | TRBV29-1 | SVEDRGQGAYEQY
TRBJ2-1 | TRBV25-1 | ASSEYSGRWYNEQF
TRBJ2-7 | TRBV13 | ASSPPRGESPYEQY
TRBJ1-1 | TRBV10-3 | AISDGSTEAF
TRBJ1-1 | TRBV2 | ASSEVGTIGTEAF
TRBJ2-1 | TRBV7-9 | ASSLRGQGNEQF
TRBJ2-3 | TRBV9 | ASSVGGYTDTQY
TRBJ2-4 | TRBV5-1 | ASTEGGQAKNIQY
TRBJ2-7 | TRBV29-1 | STRGVGGNEQY
TRBJ2-7 | TRBV9 | ASSVGQISSYEQY
TRBJ2-1 | TRBV7-3 | ASSSRTSGGKQF
TRBJ2-7 | TRBV19 | ASSIVGSGLYEQY
TRBJ1-1 | TRBV2 | ASVRMTGSGTEAF
TRBJ1-3 | TRBV10-3 | AISPGQGGNTIY
TRBJ1-2 | TRBV6-5 | ASKTELYGYT
TRBJ2-7 | TRBV5-4 | ASSLAGSGSSEQY
TRBJ2-3 | TRBV18 | ASSATGPDTQY
TRBJ2-3 | TRBV5-4 | ASSLAARTDTQY
TRBJ2-7 | TRBV6-5 | ASSYSGTGSYEQY
TRBJ1-5 | TRBV6-5 | ASSYSLGGNQPQH
TRBJ2-5 | TRBV5-1 | ASSRGLAGFAETQY
TRBJ2-2 | TRBV5-5 | ASSIRPGTGLNTGELF
TRBJ1-5 | TRBV18 | ASSPLSGQDQPQH
TRBJ1-1 | TRBV5-4 | ASSLYLVGTEAF
TRBJ2-3 | TRBV10-3 | AISGTSGVWAPDTQY
TRBJ1-5 | TRBV19 | ASSIQINQPQH
TRBJ1-2 | TRBV10-3 | AISQGPDYGYT
TRBJ1-1 | TRBV4-2 | ASSQIRDMEAF
TRBJ2-5 | TRBV4-2 | ASSPPPGTSPHWQETQY
TRBJ2-7 | TRBV5-4 | ASSVRLAGRSYEQY
TRBJ2-7 | TRBV7-3 | ASSLGAGASYEQY
TRBJ1-1 | TRBV18 | ASSPDGTENTEAF
TRBJ1-1 | TRBV9 | ASSPLWGLNTEAF
TRBJ2-1 | TRBV27 | ASRSMGAGSYNEQF